This TCR beta chain was found in a study of low-dose radiotherapy and immunotherapy resistance in tumors. Every donor was treated with nivolumab, ipilimumab, aspirin, low-dose cyclophosphamide and also low-dose radiotherapy. Both TCRalpha and TCRbeta chains were reverse transcribed with V-gene-specific primers. TCRs were put through approximately 20 PCR cycles of amplification with Phusion. A constant-region primer and the V-primer adapter served as the primer pair. TCRdb recomputed calls from the reads with MiXCR, one row per CDR3 protein. Altogether 10,000 to 15,000 distinct CDR3 sequences are present, less than 65% being singletons, with the ten largest covering over 6%. This clonotype is labeled medium-sized. Trimming took off 6 bases at V and 2 bases at J, with 14 bases between the two ends. In germline, CDR1 is MDHEN, CDR2 SYDVKM. This CDR3 is built from 15 residues.

This TCR came from a human donor with advanced metastatic prostate, ovarian, gallbladder or colorectal cancer (not recorded which). This table probably holds off-target reads from a library built for another chain. This rearrangement joins TRBV28 to TRBJ1-5; the D gene is possibly TRBD1 (6 bases). Here the CDR3 reads CASRSRGRGNQPQHF. The DNA of the CDR3 is TGTGCCAGCAGAAGCAGGGGAAGGGGCAATCAGCCCCAGCATTTT.